This paragraph reports one T cell receptor beta chain. The sample belongs to a study of blood T cell repertoires in COVID-19. V was pared by 2 bases and J by 7 bases, with 12 bases between. The CDR3 loop spans 14 amino acids. CDR1 is SGHRS and CDR2 is YFSETQ in the germline V gene. Assay used: immunoSEQ multiplex PCR; TCRdb lists only in-frame clones, some missing. The top ten clones hold about 6.5% of a sample with 150,000 to 200,000 clones, roughly 86% of them seen once. The sequencing input was peripheral blood. The receptor was derived from a woman aged 80 or over in a cohort sampled during active or convalescent COVID-19. The J gene is TRBJ1-4, the V gene TRBV5-1; D may be TRBD1 (5 bases). The CDR3 here is CASSFQGSGEKLFF. The CDR3 DNA is TGCGCCAGCAGCTTTCAGGGCTCTGGTGAAAAACTGTTTTTT. The complete variable domain, with remaining parts taken from reference TRBV5-1 and TRBJ1-4, reads KAGVTQTPRYLIKTRGQQVTLSCSPISGHRSVSWYQQTPGQGLQFLFEYFSETQRNKGNFPGRFSGRQFSNSRSEMNVSTLELGDSALYLCASSFQGSGEKLFFGSGTQLSVL.